The present T cell receptor (beta chain) was sequenced within a study of response to subunit inactivated influenza vaccine. With regard to this clonotype: Its target is unknown. A read error may produce the germline difference seen at one junction end.

Study-level findings and limits: The authors offered the suggestion that each seasonal influenza vaccination recruits few new T cells.

TCRdb redid the calling of the RT-PCR reads with MiXCR, one entry per CDR3 protein. Of about 780,000 distinct CDR3 sequences listed, less than 20% are singletons. The CDR3 totals 15 residues. Germline-derived CDR1 and CDR2 are GTSNPN and SVGIG (reference sequence). The input for sequencing was PBMCs from blood, taken 5 days after vaccination. The clonotype originates from a man aged 50-60 years who received an inactivated influenza vaccine. The chain has TRBV30 and TRBJ2-2; D is possibly TRBD1 (7 bases). CDR3 bases: TGTGCCTGGAACAGGGGAGGTCGTAGCACCTGGGAGCTGTTTTTT. It specifies CAWNRGGRSTWELFF.